The 15 T cell receptor beta chains presented below share a single source sample, sequenced in a study of T cell responses to AZD1222 COVID-19 vaccine. The assay was immunoSEQ multiplex PCR, and TCRdb's table has in-frame clones only and misses some. The sample has about 120,000 clones, about 85% seen once. The sample in question was peripheral blood, obtained 28 days after the second AZD1222 dose. All receptors come from an adult who received the AZD1222 COVID-19 vaccine.

The gene calls are TRBV29-1 and TRBJ1-6; D remains ambiguous. Germline V gene sequence: CDR1 SQVTM, CDR2 ANQGSEA. V lost 5 bases and J 10 bases, leaving 12 bases between the germline ends. CDR3 length: 12 residues. CDR3 sequence reads: CSVRNTNSPLHF. The DNA for the CDR3 is TGCAGCGTTCGTAACACCAACTCACCCCTCCACTTT.

This chain links TRBV9 with TRBJ1-2; D uncertain. Looked up from germline, CDR1 is SGDLS and CDR2 is YYNGEE. Trimming cost V 0 bases and J 2 bases, with 8 bases left between them. The CDR3 runs 14 residues. The CDR3 loop is CASSVGLGNYGYTF. CDR3 sequence (DNA): TGTGCCAGCAGCGTAGGGTTAGGGAACTATGGCTACACCTTC.

This clone showed up just once. The chain has TRBV19 and TRBJ1-1; tentatively, D is TRBD1 (6 bases). Germline CDR1 reads LNHDA; CDR2 reads SQIVND (reference sequence). This CDR3 is built from 16 residues. The germline V and J ends were trimmed by 4 bases and 2 bases, with 17 bases remaining between them. Here the CDR3 DNA reads TGTGCCAGTAGTACCCGAAAGACAGGAGCAAACACTGAAGCTTTCTTT. This sequence encodes CASSTRKTGANTEAFF.

The chain uses TRBV16 and TRBJ1-5; D uncertain. Germline V gene sequence: CDR1 KGHSY, CDR2 FQNENV. Trimming took off 4 bases at V and 3 bases at J, with 10 bases between the two ends. The CDR3 covers 14 residues. The CDR3: CASSPTQPNQPQHF. The CDR3 coding sequence is TGTGCCAGCAGCCCCACTCAGCCCAATCAGCCCCAGCATTTT. The variable domain in full, with the rest retrieved from reference TRBV16 and TRBJ1-5, is GEEVAQTPKHLVRGEGQKAKLYCAPIKGHSYVFWYQQVLKNEFKFLISFQNENVFDETGMPKERFSAKCLPNSPCSLEIQATKLEDSAVYFCASSPTQPNQPQHFGDGTRLSIL.

This chain uses TRBV12-2 with TRBJ1-6; the table names TRBD1, a call not compared with the DNA. TRBV12-2 is an annotated pseudogene. The CDR3 loop spans 16 amino acids. CDR3 sequence: CASRGDRGQNSSPLHF. The CDR3 DNA reads as TGTGCAAGTCGCGGCGACAGGGGGCAGAACAGTTCACCCCTCCACTTT.

The rearrangement links TRBV29-1 to TRBJ1-3; D gene unclear. The CDR3 is made up of 13 amino acids. V was trimmed by 4 bases and J by 4 bases, leaving 11 bases between them. Germline V lookup: CDR1 SQVTM, CDR2 ANQGSEA. The CDR3 nucleotides are TGCAGCGTTGTTGGGGTTTGGGGAAACACCATATATTTT. This sequence encodes CSVVGVWGNTIYF.

This clone was picked up a small number of times. The chain joins TRBV30 to TRBJ1-6, with TRBD1 matching over 7 bases. Germline V CDR1 and CDR2: GTSNPN, SVGIG (reference sequence). This CDR3 comprises 13 residues. Trimming at V came to 5 bases and at J to 5 bases, leaving 3 bases not matched to a gene. The CDR3 DNA reads TGTGCCTGGGCCACAGGGGATAATTCACCCCTCCACTTT. It codes for CAWATGDNSPLHF. The variable domain in full, completed from reference TRBV30 and TRBJ1-6, reads SQTIHQWPATLVQPVGSPLSLECTVEGTSNPNLYWYRQAAGRGLQLLFYSVGIGQISSEVPQNLSASRPQDRQFILSSKKLLLSDSGFYLCAWATGDNSPLHFGNGTRLTVT.

The chain is built from TRBV16 and TRBJ2-7, with D possibly being TRBD1 or TRBD2 (5 bases each). This CDR3 contains 15 residues. CDR1 and CDR2 from the germline V gene are KGHSY and FQNENV. V dropped 1 base and J dropped 0 bases, with 10 bases sitting between them. The CDR3 DNA reads as TGTGCCAGCAGCCAATTGGCAGGGAGCTCCTACGAGCAGTACTTC. Translation gives CASSQLAGSSYEQYF.

This clone rates as medium-sized. This chain links TRBV15 with TRBJ2-7, with D perhaps TRBD1 or TRBD2 (6 bases each). The CDR3 length is 15 residues. CDR1 is LNHNV and CDR2 is YYDKDF in the germline V gene (reference sequence). Trimming removed 8 bases from V and 2 bases from J, with 19 bases in between. CDR3 in DNA: TGTGCCACCTCCAACGAGGGGGGATCACCCTACGAGCAGTACTTC. Translation: CATSNEGGSPYEQYF.

This clone was seen a few times. The V and J genes are TRBV6-5 and TRBJ1-1, with D uncertain. Germline CDR1 reads MNHEY; CDR2 reads SVGAGI. The CDR3 sequence is 12 residues long. The germline V and J ends were trimmed by 6 bases and 7 bases, with 12 bases remaining between them. This chain's CDR3 is CASSPRTLEAFF. The CDR3 nucleotides read TGTGCCAGCAGCCCCCGGACCCTTGAAGCTTTCTTT.

The chain uses TRBV3-1 (or the pseudogene TRBV3-2) and TRBJ1-2; maybe TRBD1 (5 bases). V lost 3 bases and J lost 8, with 22 bases in between. The CDR3 is made up of 16 amino acids. Per germline, CDR1 LGHDT and CDR2 YNNKEL (reference sequence). Here the CDR3 reads CASSHRDGSARGGYTF. CDR3 sequence (DNA): TGTGCCAGCAGCCACCGGGACGGGTCCGCTAGGGGAGGCTACACCTTC.

J is TRBJ2-7 and V is TRBV7-2; TRBD1 agrees at 10 bases. Trimming cost V 2 bases and J 5 bases; bases outside gene matches: 6. The CDR3 has 15 residues. CDR1 SGHTA and CDR2 FQGNSA come from the germline V gene. The CDR3 DNA sequence: TGTGCCAGCAGCTTAACGGCGGGACAGGGGAACGAGCAGTACTTC. The encoded protein is CASSLTAGQGNEQYF.

CDR3 residues: CASRAGTSTDTQYF. CDR3 DNA sequence: TGTGCCAGCAGAGCCGGGACTAGCACAGATACGCAGTATTTT. This rearrangement joins TRBV2 to TRBJ2-3, with D possibly TRBD2 on 6 matching bases. The CDR3 has 14 amino acids. Germline assignment: CDR1 SNHLY and CDR2 FYNNEI. Trimming took 6 bases from V and 0 from J, leaving 10 bases between them.

CDR3 protein: CASTGVQHNEQFF. The CDR3, as DNA: TGTGCCAGCACGGGGGTCCAACACAATGAGCAGTTCTTC. The rearrangement links TRBV19 to TRBJ2-1; tentatively, D is TRBD2 (6 bases). This CDR3 spans 13 amino acids. With 9 bases removed from V and 5 bases from J, the gap between germline ends came to 14 bases. Germline CDR1 reads LNHDA; CDR2 reads SQIVND (reference sequence).

This rearrangement joins TRBV2 to TRBJ1-3; weak D call: TRBD1 (6 bases). The germline gives CDR1 SNHLY, CDR2 FYNNEI. V was cut by 6 bases and J by 0 bases, with 12 bases left in between. This CDR3 spans 15 amino acids. Here the CDR3 DNA reads TGTGCCAGCAGGGCCGGACAGAGCTCTGGAAACACCATATATTTT. It translates to CASRAGQSSGNTIYF.